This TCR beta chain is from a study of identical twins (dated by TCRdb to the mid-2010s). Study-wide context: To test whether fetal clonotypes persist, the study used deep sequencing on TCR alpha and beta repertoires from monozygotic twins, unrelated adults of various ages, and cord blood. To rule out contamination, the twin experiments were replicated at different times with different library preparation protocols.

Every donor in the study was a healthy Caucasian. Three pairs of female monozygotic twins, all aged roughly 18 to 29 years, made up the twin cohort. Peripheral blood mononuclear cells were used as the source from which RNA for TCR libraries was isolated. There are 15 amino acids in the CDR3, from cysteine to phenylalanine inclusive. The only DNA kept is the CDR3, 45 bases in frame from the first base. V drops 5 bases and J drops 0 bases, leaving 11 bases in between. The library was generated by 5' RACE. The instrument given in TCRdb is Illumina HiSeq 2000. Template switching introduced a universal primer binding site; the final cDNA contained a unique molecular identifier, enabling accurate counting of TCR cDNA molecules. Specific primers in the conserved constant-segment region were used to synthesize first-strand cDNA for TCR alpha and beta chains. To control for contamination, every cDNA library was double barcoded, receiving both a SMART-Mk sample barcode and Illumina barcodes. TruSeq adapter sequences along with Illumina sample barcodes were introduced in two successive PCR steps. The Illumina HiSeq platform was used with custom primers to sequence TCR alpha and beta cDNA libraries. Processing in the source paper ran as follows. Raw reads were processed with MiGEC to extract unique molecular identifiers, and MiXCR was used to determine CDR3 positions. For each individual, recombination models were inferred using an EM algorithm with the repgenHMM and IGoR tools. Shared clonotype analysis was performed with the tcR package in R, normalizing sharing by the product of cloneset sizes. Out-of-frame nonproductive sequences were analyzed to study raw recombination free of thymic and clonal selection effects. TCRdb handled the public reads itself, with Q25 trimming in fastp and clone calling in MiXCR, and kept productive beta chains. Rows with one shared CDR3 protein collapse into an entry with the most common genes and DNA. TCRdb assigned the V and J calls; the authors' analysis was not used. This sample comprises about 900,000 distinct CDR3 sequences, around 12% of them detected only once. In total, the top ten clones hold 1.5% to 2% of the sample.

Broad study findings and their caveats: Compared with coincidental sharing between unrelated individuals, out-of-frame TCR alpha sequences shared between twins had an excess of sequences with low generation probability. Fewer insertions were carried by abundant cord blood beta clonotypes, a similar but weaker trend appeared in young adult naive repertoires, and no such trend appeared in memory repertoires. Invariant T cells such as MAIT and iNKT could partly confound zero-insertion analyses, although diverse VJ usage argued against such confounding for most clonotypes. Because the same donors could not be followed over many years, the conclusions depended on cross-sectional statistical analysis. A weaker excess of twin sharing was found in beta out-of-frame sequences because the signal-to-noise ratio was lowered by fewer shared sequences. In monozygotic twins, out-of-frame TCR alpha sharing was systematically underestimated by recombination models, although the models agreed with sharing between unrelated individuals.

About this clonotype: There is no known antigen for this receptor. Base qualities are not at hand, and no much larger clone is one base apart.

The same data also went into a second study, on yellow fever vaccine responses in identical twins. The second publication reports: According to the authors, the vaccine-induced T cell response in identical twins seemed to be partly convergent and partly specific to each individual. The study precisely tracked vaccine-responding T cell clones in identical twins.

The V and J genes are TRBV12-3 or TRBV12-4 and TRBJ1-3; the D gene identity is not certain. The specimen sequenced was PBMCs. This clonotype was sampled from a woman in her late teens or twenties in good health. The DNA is TGTGCCAGCAGTCGCAGTGGAGTCTCTGGAAACACCATATATTTT. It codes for CASSRSGVSGNTIYF.